This T cell receptor beta chain was retrieved from a study of blood T cell repertoires in COVID-19. Study-level background: Samples of COVID-19 (acute and convalescent) were obtained from the United States, Italy and Spain. The analysed material was cDNA or gDNA that came from T cells, B-cell-depleted T cells, or PBMCs.

J lost 7 bases, V lost 4 bases, and 6 bases had no gene match. Germline assignment: CDR1 SGHRS and CDR2 YFSETQ. The CDR3 runs 15 residues. Patients from Seattle were sampled longitudinally, starting during active infection. As originally analysed: Amplified reference gene primers provided the basis for estimating nucleated cell counts. The table came from immunoSEQ multiplex PCR; TCRdb's copy has only in-frame clones and leaves some out. For V, J and clone size, that table is used; D and trimming come from the DNA. This sample has around 300,000 clones, with about 89% found just once. The source is a woman under 40 with COVID-19, enrolled during active disease. The gene calls are TRBV5-1 and TRBJ2-1, with 12 bases lining up with TRBD2. The source material was peripheral blood. CDR3 protein: CASSEASGRGNEQFF. Here the CDR3 DNA reads TGCGCCAGCAGCGAGGCTAGCGGGAGGGGTAATGAGCAGTTCTTC.